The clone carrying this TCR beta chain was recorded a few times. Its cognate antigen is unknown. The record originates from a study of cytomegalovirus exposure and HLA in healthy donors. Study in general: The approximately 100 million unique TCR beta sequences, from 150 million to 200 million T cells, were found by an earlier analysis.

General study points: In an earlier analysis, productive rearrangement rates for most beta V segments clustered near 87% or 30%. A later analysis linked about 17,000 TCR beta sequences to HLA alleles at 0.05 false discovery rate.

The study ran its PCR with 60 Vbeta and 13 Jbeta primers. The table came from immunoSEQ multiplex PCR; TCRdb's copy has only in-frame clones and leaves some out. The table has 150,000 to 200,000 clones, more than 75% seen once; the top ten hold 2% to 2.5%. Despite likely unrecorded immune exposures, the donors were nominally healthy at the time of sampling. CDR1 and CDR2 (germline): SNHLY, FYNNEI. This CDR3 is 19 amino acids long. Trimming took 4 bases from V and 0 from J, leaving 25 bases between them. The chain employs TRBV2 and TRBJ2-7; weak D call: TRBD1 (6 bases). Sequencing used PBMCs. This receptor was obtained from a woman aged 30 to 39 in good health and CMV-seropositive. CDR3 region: CASSGRIWIRTEDSYEQYF. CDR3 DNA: TGTGCCAGCAGTGGCCGCATTTGGATTAGGACAGAAGACTCCTACGAGCAGTACTTC.